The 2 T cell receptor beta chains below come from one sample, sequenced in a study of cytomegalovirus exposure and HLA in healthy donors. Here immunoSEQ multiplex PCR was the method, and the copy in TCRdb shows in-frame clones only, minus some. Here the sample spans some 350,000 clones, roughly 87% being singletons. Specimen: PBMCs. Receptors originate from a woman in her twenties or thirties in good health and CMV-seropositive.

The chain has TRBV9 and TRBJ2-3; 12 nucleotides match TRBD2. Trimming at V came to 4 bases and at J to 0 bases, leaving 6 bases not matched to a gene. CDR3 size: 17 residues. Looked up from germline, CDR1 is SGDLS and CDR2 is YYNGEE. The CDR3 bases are TGTGCCAGCAGCTCGCGGACTAGCGGGACTAGCACAGATACGCAGTATTTT. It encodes CASSSRTSGTSTDTQYF.

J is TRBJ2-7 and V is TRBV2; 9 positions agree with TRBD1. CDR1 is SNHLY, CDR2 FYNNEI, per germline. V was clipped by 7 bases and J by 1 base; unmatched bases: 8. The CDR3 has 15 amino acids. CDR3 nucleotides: TGTGCCAGCAAATACCGGGACAGGGAGTCCTACGAGCAGTACTTC. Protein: CASKYRDRESYEQYF.